The sequence of this TCR beta chain was determined in a study of blood T cell repertoires in COVID-19. Those enrolled, adults aged about 18 to 95 years, came from about two dozen US areas. The study assigned cohorts using participant-reported clinical history. Either two negative PCRs, clearance, or symptom resolution qualified Cohort 3 donors as recovered. CDR1 and CDR2 (germline): SGHKS, YYEKEE (reference sequence). CDR3 length: 17 amino acids. With 6 bases clipped from V and 0 bases from J, the junction kept 14 bases outside the gene matches. Original processing notes: Reference gene primer amplification in the assay estimated nucleated cell counts. The repertoire was sequenced with immunoSEQ multiplex PCR; TCRdb's copy has only in-frame clones and lacks some. The V and J calls and clone size were taken over from that table, and D and trimming were inferred from the DNA. The sample consists of over 130,000 clones, around 79% of them appearing once.

The sample taken for sequencing was PBMCs or T cells enriched from blood (not recorded which). The chain carries TRBV5-5 and TRBJ1-1; 7 nucleotides line up with TRBD1. This receptor was identified in a woman aged 45-60 years who had recovered from COVID-19. CDR3 sequence reads: CASNEGRDRRVNTEAFF. As DNA, the CDR3 is TGTGCCAGCAACGAAGGCCGGGACAGAAGAGTGAACACTGAAGCTTTCTTT.